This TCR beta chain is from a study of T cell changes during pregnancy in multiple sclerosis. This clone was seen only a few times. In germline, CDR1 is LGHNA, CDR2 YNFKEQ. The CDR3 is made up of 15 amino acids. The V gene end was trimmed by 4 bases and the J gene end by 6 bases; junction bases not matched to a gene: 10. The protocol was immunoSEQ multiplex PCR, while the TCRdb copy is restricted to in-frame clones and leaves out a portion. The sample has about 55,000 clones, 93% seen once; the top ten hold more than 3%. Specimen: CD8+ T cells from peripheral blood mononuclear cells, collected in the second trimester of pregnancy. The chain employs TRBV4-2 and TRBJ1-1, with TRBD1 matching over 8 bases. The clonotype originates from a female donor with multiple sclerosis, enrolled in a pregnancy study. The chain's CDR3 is CASSPKDRAGAEAFF. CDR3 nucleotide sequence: TGTGCCAGCAGCCCTAAGGACAGGGCTGGGGCTGAAGCTTTCTTT.